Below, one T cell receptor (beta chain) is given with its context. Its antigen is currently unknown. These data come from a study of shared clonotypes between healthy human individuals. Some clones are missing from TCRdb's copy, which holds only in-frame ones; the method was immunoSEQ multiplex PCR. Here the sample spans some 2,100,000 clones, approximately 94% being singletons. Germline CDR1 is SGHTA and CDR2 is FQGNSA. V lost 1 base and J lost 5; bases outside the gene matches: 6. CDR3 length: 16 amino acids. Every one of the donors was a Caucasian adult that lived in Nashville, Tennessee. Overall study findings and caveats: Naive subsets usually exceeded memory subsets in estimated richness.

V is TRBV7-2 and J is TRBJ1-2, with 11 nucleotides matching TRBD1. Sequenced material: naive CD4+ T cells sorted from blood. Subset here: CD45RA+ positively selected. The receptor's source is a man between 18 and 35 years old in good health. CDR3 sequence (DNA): TGTGCCAGCAGCTTAGTAGGACAGGGGGCTAGTTATGGCTACACCTTC. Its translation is CASSLVGQGASYGYTF.